This TCR beta chain derives from a study of T cells in localized non-small cell lung cancer (dated by TCRdb to 2020 to 2021). Context from the whole study: The study analyzed T cell repertoires of hundreds of early-stage NSCLC patients, comparing tumors and uninvolved tumor-adjacent lungs. The cohort consisted of about 240 treatment-naive NSCLC patients whose localized lung tumors had been resected. A mean age of around 66 years was recorded for the NSCLC patients, of whom 120 to 150 were male and some 100 were female.

At diagnosis, peripheral blood, uninvolved tumor-adjacent lung and tumor were collected and were preserved as a mix of fresh-frozen and FFPE material. For TCR repertoire profiling, the blood samples were analyzed as peripheral blood mononuclear cells. Overall study results and their limits: A median of around 62 of the top 100 tumor clones turned up in the paired uninvolved adjacent lung, and approximately 30 of those clones also ranked among the top 100 of that same adjacent lung. Because the study design was exploratory, TCR variables were selected using unadjusted p-values without false-discovery rate correction. Uninvolved tumor-adjacent lung showed the highest T cell clonality, higher than tumor, which suggests more focused antigenic responses in the uninvolved tumor-adjacent lung. Because multi-region tumor sequencing was not done, intratumor heterogeneity could not be ruled out. Longer overall survival was associated with higher T cell density in blood, whereas shorter survival was associated with higher clonality in adjacent lung.

A word on this clone: The antigen this receptor binds is unknown. Base qualities are missing; no much larger clone stands one base away.

TCR beta CDR3 regions were sequenced from DNA using the immunoSEQ Assay. The study's processing was this. T cell density was computed as TCR beta template counts normalized to usable DNA estimated by amplifying housekeeping genes. The preseqR package was used to estimate richness by extrapolating to 400,000 templates for PBMC samples and to 120,000 templates for tissue samples. Clonality was calculated as one minus Pielou's evenness. Tissue-enriched TCRs were identified by differential abundance testing using productive amino-acid clonotypes, minimum total count 5 and alpha 0.1. Repertoire overlap between compartments was quantified with the Jaccard Index and Morisita Overlap Index. TCR beta CDR3s were clustered by GLIPH together with public tetramer-defined viral CDR3s, and at least three viral sequences plus V-gene enrichment were required for viral motifs. TCRdb carries this immuneACCESS record with in-frame sequences only. Its versions omit some clonotypes, under half of them owing to an unresolved V gene in the studies checked, with the rest unexplained. V and J calls and clone size follow that table, whereas D and trimming were derived from the DNA. Recorded for this sample are some 40,000 clones; around 90% of them occurred a single time. Roughly 6.9% of the sample belongs to the ten largest clones.

From the cysteine through the phenylalanine, the CDR3 covers 13 amino acids. The read is trimmed to its CDR3 DNA, 39 bases read in frame from base 1. Reading the germline V gene (reference sequence) gives CDR1 LNHDA and CDR2 SQIVND. The junction shows trimming of 2 bases on V and 4 bases on J, plus 8 bases between the germline ends. The clonotype originates from a female donor over 55 with stage I lung adenocarcinoma. Recombination joined TRBV19 with TRBJ1-1; TRBD1 could be the D gene, as 6 bases match. The sample in question was peripheral blood, obtained before any cancer treatment. The CDR3 sequence is CASSIIRGTEAFF. The nucleotide sequence is TGTGCCAGTAGTATAATCAGGGGCACTGAAGCTTTCTTT.